These 13 T cell receptor beta chains share one sample of origin, sequenced in a study of identical twins. TCRdb reanalysed the 5' RACE reads using MiXCR and keeps one entry per CDR3 protein. Here the sample spans approximately 680,000 distinct CDR3 sequences, roughly 7.1% being singletons. Separately, the same data were catalogued under a study of yellow fever vaccine responses in identical twins.

Sample: PBMCs. Receptors were obtained from a woman under 30 in good health.

There are a few counts of this clonotype. The chain employs TRBV12-5 and TRBJ2-4; D possibly matches TRBD1 or TRBD2 (5 bases each). V lost 6 bases and J 15 bases, leaving 15 bases between the germline ends. The germline CDR1 and CDR2 sequences are LGHNT and FRNRAP. This CDR3 has 11 amino acids. DNA for the CDR3: TGTGCTAGTGGCCTGAGGGGCGCAACGTACTTC. It is translated as CASGLRGATYF.

This clonotype was seen a few times. The chain uses TRBV27 and TRBJ1-1, with 8 positions matching TRBD1. The CDR3 extends over 13 amino acids. Trimming at V came to 0 bases and at J to 10 bases, leaving 4 bases not matched to a gene. CDR1 and CDR2 (germline): MNHEY, SMNVEV (reference sequence). The CDR3 DNA reads TGTGCCAGCAGTTTATCTGGACAGGGAAGAGCTTTCTTT. It codes for CASSLSGQGRAFF.

Only a few counts were recorded for this clonotype. The chain carries TRBV4-1 and TRBJ1-4; weak D call: TRBD1 (6 bases). This CDR3 has 14 residues. Germline-derived CDR1 and CDR2 are MGHRA and YSYEKL. V was trimmed by 3 bases and J by 5 bases, leaving 10 bases between them. DNA for the CDR3: TGCGCCAGCAGCCAGACAGGAAACAATGAAAAACTGTTTTTT. This sequence encodes CASSQTGNNEKLFF.

There are many counts of this clonotype. The J gene is TRBJ2-1, the V gene TRBV3-1, with 9 bases matching TRBD2. The V and J ends lost 7 bases and 0 bases, in that order; junction bases with no gene match: 4. Germline loops: CDR1 LGHDT, CDR2 YNNKEL (reference sequence). This CDR3 has 15 amino acids. CDR3 in amino acids: CASIHSGSSYNEQFF. The CDR3 nucleotides are TGTGCCAGCATCCATAGCGGGAGCTCCTACAATGAGCAGTTCTTC.

This clonotype was counted at least ten times. The V call is TRBV28, the J call TRBJ2-1; D possibly corresponds to TRBD2 (5 bases). Trimming cost V 2 bases and J 1 base, with 18 bases left between them. Germline V gene data show CDR1 as MDHEN and CDR2 as SYDVKM. The CDR3 extends over 18 amino acids. The CDR3 DNA reads as TGTGCCAGCAGTTTAGTAGCCCATGTACTAGGGTCCTACAATGAGCAGTTCTTC. This encodes CASSLVAHVLGSYNEQFF. The full variable domain, with the rest looked up from reference TRBV28 and TRBJ2-1, is DVKVTQSSRYLVKRTGEKVFLECVQDMDHENMFWYRQDPGLGLRLIYFSYDVKMKEKGDIPEGYSVSREKKERFSLILESASTNQTSMYLCASSLVAHVLGSYNEQFFGPGTRLTVL.

The table lists this clonotype with many counts. This chain links TRBV7-2 with TRBJ1-5, with unresolved D. Germline-derived CDR1 and CDR2 are SGHTA and FQGNSA. This CDR3 spans 13 amino acids. The ends were cut back, 2 bases at V and 8 bases at J, with 10 bases in the middle. For the CDR3, the DNA is TGTGCCAGCAGCTTATCGGGGTTGGAGCCCCAGCATTTT. It encodes CASSLSGLEPQHF.

This clonotype was seen repeatedly, ten times or more. The chain recombines TRBV14 with TRBJ2-1; possible D gene TRBD1, 6 bases. Germline values: CDR1 SGHDN, CDR2 FVKESK. The ends were cut back, 2 bases at V and 5 bases at J, with 13 bases in the middle. The CDR3 has 15 amino acids. CDR3 amino acids: CASSQRTGLDNEQFF. CDR3 nucleotide sequence: TGTGCCAGCAGCCAACGTACAGGGCTGGACAATGAGCAGTTCTTC.

This chain uses TRBV20-1 with TRBJ2-6, with 8 bases lining up with TRBD2. After removal of 0 bases from V and 17 bases from J, the junction contained 18 bases not matched to a gene. The CDR3 consists of 16 residues. CDR1 and CDR2 from the germline V gene are DFQATT and SNEGSKA (reference sequence). In nucleotides, the CDR3 is TGCAGTGCTAGAGATGTCAGCGGGGGCGGAATCCCGACCTTGACTTTC. Translated, it gives CSARDVSGGGIPTLTF.

On this clonotype: Its ends do not fully match the called genes, so a read error is possible. The V and J genes are TRBV12-3 or TRBV12-4 and TRBJ2-2, with D perhaps TRBD1 or TRBD2 (5 bases each). The CDR3 length is 18 residues. This CDR3 reads CAISLASLRDRRTGELFF. The CDR3, as DNA: TGTGCCATCAGTTTAGCTAGTCTCCGGGACCGCAGGACCGGGGAGCTGTTTTTT.

The V call is TRBV15, the J call TRBJ2-5, with 10 bases identical to TRBD2. The germline CDR1 and CDR2 sequences are LNHNV and YYDKDF (reference sequence). V lost 3 bases to trimming and J lost 2 bases; unmatched junction nucleotides: 6. This CDR3 has 16 amino acids. The DNA for the CDR3 is TGTGCCACCAGCAGGGGTAGCGGGGGGACGCAAGAGACCCAGTACTTC. It yields the protein CATSRGSGGTQETQYF.

This clonotype was recorded a few times. The V gene is TRBV10-2, the J gene TRBJ2-4; 7 bases align to TRBD2. The CDR3 is 19 residues long. Germline CDR1 reads WSHSY; CDR2 reads SAAADI. V was pared by 8 bases and J by 0 bases, with 19 bases of the junction left unmatched. The CDR3 nucleotides read TGCGCCAGCGCTCCCCATCGGACGGGGGGACCGTTAGCCAAAAACATTCAGTACTTC. This codes for CASAPHRTGGPLAKNIQYF.

This clonotype was seen only a few times. This chain uses TRBV4-1 with TRBJ2-5; 10 bases align to TRBD1. The CDR3 is made up of 14 amino acids. Germline V gene sequence: CDR1 MGHRA, CDR2 YSYEKL. Trimming took 5 bases from V and 3 from J; bases not matched to a gene: 3. Written as DNA, the CDR3 is TGCGCCAGCAGCAAGGGACAGGGGAAAGAGACCCAGTACTTC. Residues: CASSKGQGKETQYF.

This clonotype was counted ten times or more. V gene TRBV28 combines with J gene TRBJ2-3, with 8 bases lining up with TRBD1. V lost 5 bases and J lost 10; bases outside the gene matches: 14. CDR1 is MDHEN, CDR2 SYDVKM, per germline. The CDR3 is made up of 15 amino acids. The CDR3 coding sequence is TGTGCCAGCAGTCCGCAGGGGGCGCCGGATTTGGCGCAGTATTTT. Translation gives CASSPQGAPDLAQYF.